Listed below are T cell receptor beta chains from one sample, sequenced in a study of blood T cell repertoires in COVID-19. Assay used: immunoSEQ multiplex PCR; TCRdb lists only in-frame clones, some missing. The data show 200,000 to 250,000 clones, about 86% seen once. Sequenced sample: peripheral blood. These receptors all come from a woman in her thirties who had recovered from COVID-19. Both conserved end residues are part of each CDR3. D genes are given only for firm matches. The size field is filled for only some rows; it gives once, few, many or a size class.

NA	NA	TRBV6-1	TRBJ1-1	CASSEDRANLRTEAFF	TGTGCCAGCAGTGAGGACAGAGCTAACTTAAGAACTGAAGCTTTCTTT
NA	TRBD1	TRBV5-8	TRBJ2-7	CASSYESPGQGFYEQYF	TGTGCCAGCAGCTATGAAAGCCCGGGACAGGGGTTCTACGAGCAGTACTTC
NA	TRBD2	TRBV11-3	TRBJ2-5	CASSLLTAMTSGRRRETQYF	TGTGCCAGCAGCTTACTGACGGCGATGACTAGCGGGAGGCGGAGAGAGACCCAGTACTTC
NA	TRBD2	TRBV7-9	TRBJ2-1	CASSLGTGGFNEQFF	TGTGCCAGCAGCTTAGGGACGGGGGGGTTCAATGAGCAGTTCTTC
NA	NA	TRBV11-2	TRBJ2-2	CASSKRGAGDTGELFF	TGTGCCAGCAGCAAACGGGGGGCAGGGGACACCGGGGAGCTGTTTTTT
NA	NA	TRBV5-1	TRBJ1-3	CASSLLAADSAGNTIYF	TGCGCCAGCAGCCTGCTGGCGGCTGACTCGGCTGGAAACACCATATATTTT
once	NA	TRBV6-5	TRBJ2-3	CASSLRTAATDTQYF	TGTGCCAGCAGCCTGAGGACAGCCGCGACAGATACGCAGTATTTT
few	NA	TRBV6-5	TRBJ1-2	CASQARLQANYGYTF	TGTGCCAGCCAGGCTAGGTTACAGGCAAACTATGGCTACACCTTC
NA	NA	TRBV21-1	TRBJ2-1	CASRQRKGDRGHNEQFF	TGTGCCAGCAGGCAAAGGAAGGGGGACAGGGGGCACAATGAGCAGTTCTTC
NA	NA	TRBV28	TRBJ1-2	CASKVAKLDYGYTF	TGTGCCAGCAAGGTCGCTAAGCTAGACTATGGCTACACCTTC
NA	NA	TRBV10-2	TRBJ1-1	CASIKEPNTEAFF	TGCGCCAGCATAAAAGAGCCGAACACTGAAGCTTTCTTT
NA	TRBD1	TRBV29-1	TRBJ1-2	CSVDSGGFGGYTF	TGCAGCGTTGATTCAGGGGGCTTCGGAGGCTACACCTTC
NA	TRBD1	TRBV27	TRBJ2-7	CASSRPGQKYEQYF	TGTGCCAGCAGTCGACCGGGACAGAAGTACGAGCAGTACTTC
NA	TRBD2	TRBV7-9	TRBJ2-7	CASSSGTSGSLLSYEQYF	TGTGCCAGCAGCTCGGGGACTAGCGGGAGTCTCCTCTCCTACGAGCAGTACTTC
NA	NA	TRBV5-1	TRBJ2-2	CASSTGLPNTGELFF	TGCGCCAGCAGCACGGGACTTCCTAACACCGGGGAGCTGTTTTTT
NA	TRBD1	TRBV3-1/TRBV3-2	TRBJ2-5	CASSQGGAGGPETQYF	TGTGCCAGCAGCCAAGGAGGTGCAGGGGGCCCAGAGACCCAGTACTTC
NA	NA	TRBV11-1	TRBJ2-3	CASSPKSRGEPDTQYF	TGTGCCAGCAGCCCGAAGAGCCGGGGAGAACCAGATACGCAGTATTTT
NA	TRBD2	TRBV18	TRBJ2-3	CASSPAASGRTDTQYF	TGTGCCAGCTCACCAGCGGCTAGCGGTCGCACAGATACGCAGTATTTT
NA	TRBD2	TRBV3-1/TRBV3-2	TRBJ2-3	CASSPGRTSGSRVTDTQYF	TGTGCCAGCAGCCCGGGTAGGACTAGCGGGAGTAGGGTCACAGATACGCAGTATTTT
NA	NA	TRBV5-6	TRBJ1-2	CASSLIGGTLTNYGYTF	TGTGCCAGCAGCTTGATAGGGGGTACTTTGACCAACTATGGCTACACCTTC
NA	TRBD1	TRBV30	TRBJ2-2	CAWSVDRVDTGELFF	TGTGCCTGGAGTGTGGACAGGGTGGACACCGGGGAGCTGTTTTTT
NA	NA	TRBV5-1	TRBJ1-1	CASSVTVNTEAFF	TGCGCCAGCAGCGTGACAGTGAACACTGAAGCTTTCTTT
NA	NA	TRBV19	TRBJ1-4	CASSMGQATNEKLFF	TGTGCCAGTAGTATGGGGCAGGCAACTAATGAAAAACTGTTTTTT
once	TRBD1	TRBV2	TRBJ1-3	CASSETSVGGIGNTIYF	TGTGCCAGCAGTGAAACTAGTGTAGGGGGCATTGGAAACACCATATATTTT
NA	TRBD1	TRBV29-1	TRBJ2-3	CSVEDSPQTGLVLDTQYF	TGCAGCGTTGAAGATTCCCCCCAGACAGGGTTGGTATTGGATACGCAGTATTTT
NA	TRBD1	TRBV7-9	TRBJ1-1	CASSLNSGGTEAFF	TGTGCCAGCAGCCTAAACTCAGGGGGCACTGAAGCTTTCTTT
NA	NA	TRBV27	TRBJ1-6	CASSSYYNSPLHF	TGTGCCAGCAGTTCGTATTATAATTCACCCCTCCACTTT
NA	NA	TRBV12-2	TRBJ2-3	CASRLDRCGRCAQYF	TGTGCAAGTCGCTTAGATAGGTGCGGGAGGTGTGCGCAGTATTTT
NA	TRBD2	TRBV6-5	TRBJ2-3	CASTLSGRADTQYF	TGTGCCAGCACCCTTAGCGGGAGGGCAGATACGCAGTATTTT
NA	TRBD1	TRBV5-5	TRBJ2-5	CASSLAGGGLRETQYF	TGTGCCAGCAGCTTGGCAGGGGGCGGTTTGAGAGAGACCCAGTACTTC
NA	TRBD2	TRBV12-5	TRBJ2-1	CASRLAGARSYNEQFF	TGTGCTAGTCGACTAGCGGGGGCGCGCTCCTACAATGAGCAGTTCTTC
NA	NA	TRBV3-1/TRBV3-2	TRBJ2-3	CASSRVPSGTDTQYF	TGTGCCAGCAGCCGGGTCCCTAGCGGCACAGATACGCAGTATTTT
NA	TRBD2	TRBV15	TRBJ2-3	CATSREDGLAGSTDTQYF	TGTGCCACCAGCAGAGAAGACGGGCTAGCGGGGAGCACAGATACGCAGTATTTT
NA	NA	TRBV27	TRBJ2-1	CASSLKLGIYNEQFF	TGTGCCAGCAGTTTAAAACTAGGGATTTACAATGAGCAGTTCTTC
NA	NA	TRBV3-1/TRBV3-2	TRBJ1-6	CASSPAGGGDSPLHF	TGTGCCAGCAGCCCAGCCGGAGGGGGGGATTCACCCCTCCACTTT
NA	TRBD1	TRBV15	TRBJ2-1	CATSRDRGSYNEQFF	TGTGCCACCAGCAGAGACAGGGGGTCCTACAATGAGCAGTTCTTC